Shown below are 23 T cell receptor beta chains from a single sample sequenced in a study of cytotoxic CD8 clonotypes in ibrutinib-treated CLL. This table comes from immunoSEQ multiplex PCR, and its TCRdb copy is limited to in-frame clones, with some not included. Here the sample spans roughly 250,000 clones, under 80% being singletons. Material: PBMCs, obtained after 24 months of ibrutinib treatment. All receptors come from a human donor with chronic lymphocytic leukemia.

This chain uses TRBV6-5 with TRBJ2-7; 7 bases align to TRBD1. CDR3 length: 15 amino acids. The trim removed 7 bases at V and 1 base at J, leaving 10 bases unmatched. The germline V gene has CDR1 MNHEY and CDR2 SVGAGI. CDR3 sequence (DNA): TGTGCCAGCACCCTTTGGGACAGAGGTTCCTACGAGCAGTACTTC. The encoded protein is CASTLWDRGSYEQYF.

CDR3 in amino acids: CASSLSGTTGEQYF. CDR3 DNA: TGTGCCAGCAGCCTATCCGGCACTACAGGCGAGCAGTACTTC. The V and J genes are TRBV7-3 and TRBJ2-7; TRBD1 might be the D (5 bases). CDR1 and CDR2 from the germline V gene are SGHTA and FQGTGA. The CDR3 extends over 14 amino acids. The V end lost 5 bases, the J end lost 6 bases, and 17 bases lay between the germline ends.

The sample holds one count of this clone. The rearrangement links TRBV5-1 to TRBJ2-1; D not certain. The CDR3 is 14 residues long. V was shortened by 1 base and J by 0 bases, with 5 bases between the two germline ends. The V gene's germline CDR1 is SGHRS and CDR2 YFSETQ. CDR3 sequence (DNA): TGCGCCAGCAGCTTGCTTAGCTCCTACAATGAGCAGTTCTTC. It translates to CASSLLSSYNEQFF.

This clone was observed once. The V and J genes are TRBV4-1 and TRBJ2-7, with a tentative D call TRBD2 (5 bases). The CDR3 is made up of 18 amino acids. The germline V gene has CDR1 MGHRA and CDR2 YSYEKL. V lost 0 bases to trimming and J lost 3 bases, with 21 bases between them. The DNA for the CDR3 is TGCGCCAGCAGCCAAGACGCCGAGACGGCAGAGGGCCTCTACGAGCAGTACTTC. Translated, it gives CASSQDAETAEGLYEQYF.

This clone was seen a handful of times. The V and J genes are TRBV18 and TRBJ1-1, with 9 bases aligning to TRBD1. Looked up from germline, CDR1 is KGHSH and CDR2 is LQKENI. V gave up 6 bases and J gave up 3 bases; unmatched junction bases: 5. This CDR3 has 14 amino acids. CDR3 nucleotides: TGTGCCAGCTCGCGACAGGGGGGCTACACTGAAGCTTTCTTT. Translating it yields CASSRQGGYTEAFF.

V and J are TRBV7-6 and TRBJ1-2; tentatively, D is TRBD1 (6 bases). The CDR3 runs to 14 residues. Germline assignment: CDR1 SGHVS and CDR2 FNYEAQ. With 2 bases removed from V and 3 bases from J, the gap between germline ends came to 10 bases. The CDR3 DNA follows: TGTGCCAGCAGCTTAACAGGGAACGACTATGGCTACACCTTC. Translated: CASSLTGNDYGYTF.

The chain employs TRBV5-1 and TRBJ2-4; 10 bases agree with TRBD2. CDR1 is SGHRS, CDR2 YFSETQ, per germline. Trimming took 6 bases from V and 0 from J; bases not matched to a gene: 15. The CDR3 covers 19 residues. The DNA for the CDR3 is TGCGCCAGCATGAACTCCGGGACTAGCGCTACCTTAGCCAAAAACATTCAGTACTTC. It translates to CASMNSGTSATLAKNIQYF.

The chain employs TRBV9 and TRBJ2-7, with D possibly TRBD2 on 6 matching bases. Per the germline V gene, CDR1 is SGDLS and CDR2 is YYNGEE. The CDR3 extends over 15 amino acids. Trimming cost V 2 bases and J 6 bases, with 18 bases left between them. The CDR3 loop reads CASSVRDSAYGEQYF. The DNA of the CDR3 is TGTGCCAGCAGCGTCCGGGACTCAGCTTACGGCGAGCAGTACTTC. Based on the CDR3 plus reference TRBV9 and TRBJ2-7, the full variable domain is DSGVTQTPKHLITATGQRVTLRCSPRSGDLSVYWYQQSLDQGLQFLIQYYNGEERAKGNILERFSAQQFPDLHSELNLSSLELGDSALYFCASSVRDSAYGEQYFGPGTRLTVT.

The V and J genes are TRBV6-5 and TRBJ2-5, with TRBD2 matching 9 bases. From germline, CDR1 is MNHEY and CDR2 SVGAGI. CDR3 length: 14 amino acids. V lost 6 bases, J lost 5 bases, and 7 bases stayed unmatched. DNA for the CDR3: TGTGCCAGCAGACATAGCGGGAGTCGGGAGACCCAGTACTTC. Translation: CASRHSGSRETQYF.

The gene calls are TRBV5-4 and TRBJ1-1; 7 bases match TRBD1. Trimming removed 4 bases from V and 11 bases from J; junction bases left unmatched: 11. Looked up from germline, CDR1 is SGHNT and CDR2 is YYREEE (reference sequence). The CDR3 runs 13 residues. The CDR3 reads CASSTKTGMEAFF. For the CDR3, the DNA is TGTGCCAGCAGCACGAAGACAGGGATGGAGGCTTTCTTT.

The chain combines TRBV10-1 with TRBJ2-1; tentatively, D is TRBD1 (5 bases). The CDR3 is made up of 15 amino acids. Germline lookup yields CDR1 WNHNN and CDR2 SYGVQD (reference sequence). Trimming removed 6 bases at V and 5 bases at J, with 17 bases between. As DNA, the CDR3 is TGCGCCAGCAGCGATCTGGACACGGACCACAATGAGCAGTTCTTC. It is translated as CASSDLDTDHNEQFF.

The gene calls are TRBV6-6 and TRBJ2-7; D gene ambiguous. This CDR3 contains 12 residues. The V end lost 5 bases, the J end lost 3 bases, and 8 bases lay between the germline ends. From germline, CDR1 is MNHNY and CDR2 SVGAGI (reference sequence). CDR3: CASSPVVYEQYF. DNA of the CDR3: TGTGCCAGCAGTCCCGTGGTCTACGAGCAGTACTTC.

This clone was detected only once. The CDR3 here is CSGTSGKHNEQFF. In nucleotides, the CDR3 is TGCAGCGGGACTAGCGGGAAGCACAATGAGCAGTTCTTC. The gene calls are TRBV29-1 and TRBJ2-1; 12 nucleotides agree with TRBD2. The CDR3 extends over 13 amino acids. V lost 7 bases and J lost 5; bases outside the gene matches: 3. The germline V gene encodes CDR1 SQVTM and CDR2 ANQGSEA.

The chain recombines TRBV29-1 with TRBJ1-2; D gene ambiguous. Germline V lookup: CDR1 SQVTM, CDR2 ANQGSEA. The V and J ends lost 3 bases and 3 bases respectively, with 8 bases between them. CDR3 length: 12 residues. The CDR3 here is CSVERRDYGYTF. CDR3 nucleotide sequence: TGCAGCGTTGAGAGAAGGGACTATGGCTACACCTTC.

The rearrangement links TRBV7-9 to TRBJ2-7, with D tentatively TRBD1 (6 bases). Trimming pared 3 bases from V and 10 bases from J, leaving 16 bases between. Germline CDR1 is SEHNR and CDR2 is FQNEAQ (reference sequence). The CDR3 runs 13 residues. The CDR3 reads CASSFGITGSQYF. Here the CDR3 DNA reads TGTGCCAGCAGCTTCGGGATAACAGGGAGTCAGTACTTC. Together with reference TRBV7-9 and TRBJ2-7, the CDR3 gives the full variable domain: DTGVSQNPRHKITKRGQNVTFRCDPISEHNRLYWYRQTLGQGPEFLTYFQNEAQLEKSRLLSDRFSAERPKGSFSTLEIQRTEQGDSAMYLCASSFGITGSQYFGPGTRLTVT.

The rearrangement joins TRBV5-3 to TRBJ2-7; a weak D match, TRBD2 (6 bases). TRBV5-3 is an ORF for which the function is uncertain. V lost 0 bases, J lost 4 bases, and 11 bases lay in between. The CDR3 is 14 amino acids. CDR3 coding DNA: TGTGCCAGAAGCTTGGCTCTAGCGAGGTACGAGCAGTACTTC. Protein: CARSLALARYEQYF.

The CDR3 DNA reads TGTGCCAGCAGTTACTACGGGACAGGGATCGACGAGCAGTACTTC. Encoded protein: CASSYYGTGIDEQYF. The chain recombines TRBV6-5 with TRBJ2-7; 9 bases are shared with TRBD1. J was trimmed by 5 bases and V by 1 base; bases with no gene match: 6. The CDR3 runs to 15 residues. Germline-derived CDR1 and CDR2 are MNHEY and SVGAGI.

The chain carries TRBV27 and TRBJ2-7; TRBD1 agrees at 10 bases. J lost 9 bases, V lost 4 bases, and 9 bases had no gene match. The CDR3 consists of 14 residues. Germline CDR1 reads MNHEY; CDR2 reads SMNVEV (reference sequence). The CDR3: CASSSPGQGMSQYF. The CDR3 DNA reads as TGTGCCAGCAGTTCCCCGGGACAGGGGATGTCGCAGTACTTC.

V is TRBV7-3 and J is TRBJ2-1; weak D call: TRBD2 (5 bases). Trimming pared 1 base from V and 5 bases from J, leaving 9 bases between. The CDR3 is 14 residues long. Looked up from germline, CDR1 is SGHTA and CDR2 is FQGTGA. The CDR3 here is CASSLRPGNNEQFF. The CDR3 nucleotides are TGTGCCAGCAGCTTAAGGCCCGGGAACAATGAGCAGTTCTTC.

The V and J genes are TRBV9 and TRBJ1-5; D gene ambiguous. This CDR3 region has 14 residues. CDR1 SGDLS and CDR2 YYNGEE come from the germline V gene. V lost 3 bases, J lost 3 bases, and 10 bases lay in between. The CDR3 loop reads CASSGFGINQPQHF. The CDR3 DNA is TGTGCCAGCAGCGGTTTTGGGATCAATCAGCCCCAGCATTTT.

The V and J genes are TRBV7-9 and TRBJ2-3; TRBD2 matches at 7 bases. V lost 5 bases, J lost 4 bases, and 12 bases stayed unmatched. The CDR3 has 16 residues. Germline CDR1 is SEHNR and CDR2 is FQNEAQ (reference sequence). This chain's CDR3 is CASSTLGRNYPDTQYF. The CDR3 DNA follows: TGTGCCAGCAGCACTCTCGGGAGGAATTATCCAGATACGCAGTATTTT.

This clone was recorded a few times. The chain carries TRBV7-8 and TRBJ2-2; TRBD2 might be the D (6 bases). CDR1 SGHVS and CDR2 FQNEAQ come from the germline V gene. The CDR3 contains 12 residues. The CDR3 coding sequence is TGTGCTGGAGGAGGGCGGGGCGGGGAGCTGTTTTTT. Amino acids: CAGGGRGGELFF.

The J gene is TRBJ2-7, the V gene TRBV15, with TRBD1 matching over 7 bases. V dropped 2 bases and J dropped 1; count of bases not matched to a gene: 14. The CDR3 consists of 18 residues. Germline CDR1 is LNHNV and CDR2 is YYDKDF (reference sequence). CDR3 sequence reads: CATSRTQPRTGDSYEQYF. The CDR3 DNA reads TGTGCCACCAGCAGAACCCAACCCCGGACAGGTGATTCCTACGAGCAGTACTTC.